Below, 20 T cell receptor beta chains from the same sample are listed, as sequenced in a study of Ad26.COV2.S vaccination and SARS-CoV-2 variants. Regarding treatment: about 20 received Ad26.COV2.S at low or high dose, single or two shots; about 5 received placebo; per-sample allocation not given. Specimen acquisition occurred on day 63 following the initial vaccine or placebo injection. The data were produced by immunoSEQ multiplex PCR, yet TCRdb's version contains in-frame clones alone and is incomplete. The top ten clones hold about 1.6% of a sample with approximately 410,000 clones, 80% to 95% of them seen once. This specimen was peripheral blood, taken in a trial of Ad26.COV2.S vaccine versus placebo. The receptors derive from a person between 18 and 65 years old who received the Ad26.COV2.S COVID-19 vaccine or a placebo.

The genes are TRBV5-8 and TRBJ2-5, with D uncertain. Trimming pared 0 bases from V and 4 bases from J, leaving 10 bases between. This CDR3 comprises 14 residues. Per germline, CDR1 SGHTS and CDR2 YDEGEE. CDR3 sequence: CASSLGQARETQYF. CDR3 DNA: TGTGCCAGCAGCTTGGGTCAGGCCCGAGAGACCCAGTACTTC.

The chain carries TRBV3-1 (or the pseudogene TRBV3-2) and TRBJ1-5; maybe TRBD1 (6 bases). Germline CDR1 LGHDT, CDR2 YNNKEL (reference sequence). V was shortened by 0 bases and J by 7 bases, with 22 bases between the two germline ends. The CDR3 is 18 amino acids. The CDR3 reads CASSQDSMGASSDQPQHF. DNA for the CDR3: TGTGCCAGCAGCCAAGATTCGATGGGGGCCTCGTCCGACCAGCCCCAGCATTTT.

The chain recombines TRBV27 with TRBJ1-1; D possibly corresponds to TRBD1 (6 bases). The germline V gene has CDR1 MNHEY and CDR2 SMNVEV (reference sequence). CDR3 length: 15 residues. V gave up 0 bases and J gave up 1 base, with 9 bases separating them. The CDR3: CASSLSGTSNTEAFF. CDR3 in DNA: TGTGCCAGCAGTTTATCCGGGACATCGAACACTGAAGCTTTCTTT.

The gene calls are TRBV28 and TRBJ2-5; D might be TRBD2 (6 bases). The CDR3 is 15 residues long. The germline V gene encodes CDR1 MDHEN and CDR2 SYDVKM. With 3 bases removed from V and 5 bases from J, the gap between germline ends came to 16 bases. The CDR3 protein is CASSFIPGGIETQYF. In DNA, the CDR3 is TGTGCCAGCAGTTTCATCCCCGGCGGGATTGAGACCCAGTACTTC.

The gene calls are TRBV12-3 or TRBV12-4 and TRBJ1-5; D is ambiguous. The CDR3 is made up of 13 amino acids. Trimming shortened V by 4 bases and J by 6 bases, and 10 bases separated the two germline ends. CDR3 in amino acids: CASSSEWGQPQHF. CDR3 nucleotides: TGTGCCAGCAGTTCCGAGTGGGGTCAGCCCCAGCATTTT.

The V and J genes are TRBV9 and TRBJ2-1, with a possible D match to TRBD2 (6 bases). V was clipped by 0 bases and J by 6 bases, with 13 bases between them. Germline lookup yields CDR1 SGDLS and CDR2 YYNGEE. This CDR3 contains 15 residues. The CDR3 nucleotides are TGTGCCAGCAGCGTAGTTGGGACTTCGACCAATGAGCAGTTCTTC. It yields the protein CASSVVGTSTNEQFF. Complete variable domain (other parts from reference TRBV9 and TRBJ2-1): DSGVTQTPKHLITATGQRVTLRCSPRSGDLSVYWYQQSLDQGLQFLIQYYNGEERAKGNILERFSAQQFPDLHSELNLSSLELGDSALYFCASSVVGTSTNEQFFGPGTRLTVL.

This sequence joins TRBV10-3 and TRBJ1-2, with D tentatively TRBD1 (5 bases). V was clipped by 0 bases and J by 8 bases, with 10 bases between them. CDR1 is ENHRY and CDR2 is SYGVKD in the germline V gene. The CDR3 extends over 13 amino acids. CDR3: CAISESWGSGYTF. Written as DNA, the CDR3 is TGTGCCATCAGTGAGTCGTGGGGGTCCGGCTACACCTTC.

The chain is built from TRBV12-2 and TRBJ2-5; TRBD2 is the table's D call, not checked against the DNA. TRBV12-2 is recorded as a pseudogene. CDR3 length: 17 amino acids. The chain's CDR3 is CASRLARRGGPQETQYF. CDR3 bases: TGTGCAAGTCGCCTTGCCAGGCGCGGGGGGCCCCAAGAGACCCAGTACTTC.

V and J are TRBV28 and TRBJ2-4; 7 positions agree with TRBD2. In germline, CDR1 is MDHEN, CDR2 SYDVKM. V was pared by 6 bases and J by 2 bases, with 4 bases of the junction left unmatched. The CDR3 loop spans 14 amino acids. The CDR3 DNA reads TGTGCCAGCAGCATGGGAGGGACCAAAAACATTCAGTACTTC. Translating gives CASSMGGTKNIQYF.

The J gene is TRBJ1-4, the V gene TRBV19; D possibly corresponds to TRBD1 (5 bases). This CDR3 contains 15 residues. The germline gives CDR1 LNHDA, CDR2 SQIVND (reference sequence). The germline V and J ends were trimmed by 3 bases and 4 bases, with 12 bases remaining between them. CDR3 sequence: CASSISAGSNEKLFF. CDR3 DNA: TGTGCCAGTAGTATCTCGGCAGGGAGTAATGAAAAACTGTTTTTT.

The chain couples TRBV2 to TRBJ2-7; D uncertain. This CDR3 comprises 14 residues. Trimming left V 5 bases short and J 0 bases short, with 11 bases between. The germline V gene has CDR1 SNHLY and CDR2 FYNNEI. CDR3 loop: CASSLQLTSYEQYF. CDR3 in DNA: TGTGCCAGCAGTTTGCAGCTGACCTCCTACGAGCAGTACTTC.

The rearrangement joins TRBV13 to TRBJ2-3; no clear D. V lost 4 bases and J 4 bases, leaving 6 bases between the germline ends. The CDR3 is 12 amino acids. CDR1 PRHDT and CDR2 FYEKMQ come from the germline V gene (reference sequence). CDR3 sequence: CASSYGPDTQYF. The CDR3 DNA reads as TGTGCCAGCAGCTACGGCCCAGATACGCAGTATTTT. The full variable domain, its missing parts supplied by reference TRBV13 and TRBJ2-3, is AAGVIQSPRHLIKEKRETATLKCYPIPRHDTVYWYQQGPGQDPQFLISFYEKMQSDKGSIPDRFSAQQFSDYHSELNMSSLELGDSALYFCASSYGPDTQYFGPGTRLTVL.

Here the CDR3 DNA reads TGCGCCAGCAGCCAAGAGGGGACAGGGTATGCCCCGGGGGGAGCTTTCTTT. Translation gives CASSQEGTGYAPGGAFF. The rearrangement uses TRBV4-3 and TRBJ1-1; the match to TRBD1 covers 9 bases. V dropped 0 bases and J dropped 10; count of bases not matched to a gene: 15. This CDR3 has 17 residues. Germline lookup yields CDR1 LGHNA and CDR2 YSLEER.

This rearrangement joins TRBV7-9 to TRBJ2-2; a possible D gene is TRBD1 (5 bases). V gave up 0 bases and J gave up 5 bases, with 16 bases separating them. The CDR3 covers 17 residues. Germline V lookup: CDR1 SEHNR, CDR2 FQNEAQ (reference sequence). The chain's CDR3 is CASSLAAVRDGTGELFF. The CDR3 DNA reads TGTGCCAGCAGCTTAGCGGCGGTCAGGGATGGGACCGGGGAGCTGTTTTTT.

The sample holds one count of this clone. The chain joins TRBV23-1 to TRBJ1-1, with 7 positions matching TRBD1. TRBV23-1 is labeled an ORF, and its function is uncertain. V lost 3 bases to trimming and J lost 4 bases; unmatched junction nucleotides: 14. The CDR3 contains 17 residues. CDR3 DNA: TGCGCCAGCAGTCAGGTCGACAGGGATTTGGGGGGCACTGAAGCTTTCTTT. This sequence encodes CASSQVDRDLGGTEAFF.

This clone was seen a handful of times. The CDR3 loop reads CASSEFSLYQPQHF. The CDR3 nucleotides are TGCGCCAGCAGCGAATTCAGTCTCTATCAGCCCCAGCATTTT. This chain links TRBV4-1 with TRBJ1-5; D gene uncertain. V was pared by 5 bases and J by 5 bases, with 13 bases between. The CDR3 is made up of 14 amino acids. Germline lookup yields CDR1 MGHRA and CDR2 YSYEKL.

The genes are TRBV5-1 and TRBJ2-7; D unclear. The germline V and J ends were trimmed by 0 bases and 3 bases, with 13 bases remaining between them. CDR3 length equals 15 residues. Per germline, CDR1 SGHRS and CDR2 YFSETQ. CDR3 coding DNA: TGCGCCAGCAGCTTGGGTTTATCTTCAGTCTACGAGCAGTACTTC. Its translation: CASSLGLSSVYEQYF.

The V call is TRBV28, the J call TRBJ2-7; D gene ambiguous. The CDR3 is 16 amino acids. CDR1 and CDR2 from the germline V gene are MDHEN and SYDVKM. The V end lost 3 bases, the J end lost 4 bases, and 19 bases lay between the germline ends. In nucleotides, the CDR3 is TGTGCCAGCAGTTTGGCCGGGCCCCGACCAGCATACGAGCAGTACTTC. Translated: CASSLAGPRPAYEQYF.

The V gene is TRBV28, the J gene TRBJ1-4, with 9 positions matching TRBD1. The germline V gene has CDR1 MDHEN and CDR2 SYDVKM. Trimming at V came to 4 bases and at J to 0 bases, leaving 6 bases not matched to a gene. The CDR3 runs to 17 residues. CDR3 DNA sequence: TGTGCCAGCAGTTCCCCGGGACAGGGTGCAACTAATGAAAAACTGTTTTTT. Amino acids: CASSSPGQGATNEKLFF.

In regard to this clone: Other nucleotide sequences from this sample produce the same CDR3. The chain joins TRBV27 to TRBJ1-5; 9 bases fit TRBD1. V was clipped by 5 bases and J by 7 bases; unmatched bases: 3. The CDR3 length is 13 residues. Germline V gene lookup returns CDR1 MNHEY and CDR2 SMNVEV (reference sequence). This CDR3 reads CASSSTGGQPQHF. The CDR3 coding sequence is TGTGCCAGCAGTAGTACAGGGGGCCAGCCCCAGCATTTT.